The clone carrying this TCR beta chain was counted between two and nine times. The antigen remains undetermined. This entry is derived from a study of T cell responses to AZD1222 COVID-19 vaccine. About the research overall: Both about-4-week and about-12-week second-dose recipients were combined.

The germline V gene encodes CDR1 GTSNPN and CDR2 SVGIG (reference sequence). The V gene lost 2 bases and the J gene lost 2 bases, with 13 bases spanning the gap. CDR3 size: 14 residues. Study outcomes and limitations: Nearly half of spike-specific TCRs reportedly target unmutated variant regions. Repertoires were collected only later (after the peak T cell response had occurred). Most donors were white British, females outnumbered males, and clonal diversity was possibly underestimated.

The assay was immunoSEQ multiplex PCR, and TCRdb's table has in-frame clones only and misses some. The sample lists about 100,000 clones, roughly 90% occurring once. This material consisted of peripheral blood, taken on day 0 of AZD1222 vaccination. This sequence was found in an adult in good health. This rearrangement joins TRBV30 to TRBJ2-7; D not certain. The CDR3 coding sequence is TGTGCCTGGAGTAACGAGAATCATCCCTACGAGCAGTACTTC. Encoded protein: CAWSNENHPYEQYF.